This T cell receptor beta chain was identified during a study of CD8+ T cells in alopecia areata. At the level of the study: Tofacitinib administration to treated patients was oral, at 5 to 10 mg twice daily. Study-wide results and caveats: Normal scalp showed lower clonality than lesional scalp, especially alopecia totalis/universalis.

Extraction and reverse transcription of RNA yielded cDNA as the sequencing template. Sequenced by immunoSEQ multiplex PCR; TCRdb stores in-frame clones only, minus some. In the table there are 200,000 to 250,000 clones, roughly two thirds of which are singletons. V lost 0 bases, J lost 2 bases, and 17 bases stayed unmatched. This CDR3 contains 19 residues. CDR1 is GTSNPN, CDR2 SVGIG, per germline (reference sequence). Specimens obtained from alopecia areata patients comprised lesional scalp punch biopsies and peripheral blood. As regards this clone: Its antigen is unknown.

The origin of this receptor is a human donor with alopecia areata. The material was CD4+ T cells sorted from blood, obtained at week 0. The rearrangement links TRBV30 to TRBJ2-3; 7 bases align to TRBD1. The DNA of the CDR3 is TGTGCCTGGAGTGTACTCCGTCCAACGTACAGGGGCTCCACAGATACGCAGTATTTT. It specifies CAWSVLRPTYRGSTDTQYF. Combining the CDR3 with reference TRBV30 and TRBJ2-3 gives the whole variable domain SQTIHQWPATLVQPVGSPLSLECTVEGTSNPNLYWYRQAAGRGLQLLFYSVGIGQISSEVPQNLSASRPQDRQFILSSKKLLLSDSGFYLCAWSVLRPTYRGSTDTQYFGPGTRLTVL.